This T cell receptor beta chain comes out of a study of cytomegalovirus exposure and HLA in healthy donors. Use of 60 Vbeta and 13 Jbeta primers characterized the PCR. Using immunoSEQ multiplex PCR, the repertoire was profiled, and TCRdb retains in-frame clones only, with some absent. The sample lists about 170,000 clones; approximately 85% were seen once. V lost 6 bases to trimming and J lost 9 bases; unmatched junction nucleotides: 9. Germline-derived CDR1 and CDR2 are MRHNA and SNTAGT. The length of the CDR3 is 15 residues. Study results and limitations: There were a few CMV-associated chains whose specificity for CMV antigens was confirmed in vitro.

As concerns this clone: Its antigen is currently unknown.

The gene calls are TRBV6-4 and TRBJ2-1, with 12 positions matching TRBD2. The specimen sequenced was PBMCs. This clonotype originated in a man between 18 and 35 years old in good health and CMV-seropositive. The CDR3 loop reads CASSPGLAGRIEQFF. In nucleotides, the CDR3 is TGTGCCAGCAGCCCCGGACTAGCGGGGAGGATTGAGCAGTTCTTC.